Each of the 8 T cell receptor beta chains below was sequenced from the same sample in a study of blood T cell repertoires in COVID-19. The repertoire was sequenced with immunoSEQ multiplex PCR; TCRdb's copy has only in-frame clones and lacks some. The sample consists of about 290,000 clones, around nine tenths of them appearing once. Sequenced sample: PBMCs or T cells enriched from blood (not recorded which). Receptors originate from a middle-aged woman who had recovered from COVID-19.

The V call is TRBV18, the J call TRBJ1-2; D is ambiguous. Trimming shortened V by 0 bases and J by 4 bases, and 15 bases separated the two germline ends. CDR1 KGHSH and CDR2 LQKENI come from the germline V gene. The CDR3 length is 16 residues. The CDR3 reads CASSPPIGLIIYGYTF. In DNA form, the CDR3 reads TGTGCCAGCTCACCACCGATCGGACTCATTATCTATGGCTACACCTTC.

This clone was recorded a few times. This chain joins TRBV2 and TRBJ1-4, with 10 bases identical to TRBD1. The V segment lost 4 bases and the J segment 0 bases; nucleotides outside the gene matches: 8. Germline V gene sequence: CDR1 SNHLY, CDR2 FYNNEI. The CDR3 extends over 18 amino acids. The DNA of the CDR3 is TGTGCCAGCAGTGGAGACAGGGGGCGTACCGCAACTAATGAAAAACTGTTTTTT. Protein product: CASSGDRGRTATNEKLFF. Full variable domain (missing parts from reference TRBV2 and TRBJ1-4): EPEVTQTPSHQVTQMGQEVILRCVPISNHLYFYWYRQILGQKVEFLVSFYNNEISEKSEIFDDQFSVERPDGSNFTLKIRSTKLEDSAMYFCASSGDRGRTATNEKLFFGSGTQLSVL.

The J gene is TRBJ2-5, the V gene TRBV25-1; TRBD2 agrees at 9 bases. Germline loops: CDR1 MGHDK, CDR2 SYGVNS. This CDR3 spans 14 amino acids. Germline trimming cut 4 bases from V and 5 bases from J; bases unmatched to any gene: 5. The chain's CDR3 is CASSVAGAIETQYF. The CDR3 region has the DNA TGTGCCAGCAGTGTAGCGGGAGCCATCGAGACCCAGTACTTC.

The chain employs TRBV5-1 and TRBJ2-7, with TRBD2 as a possible D gene (5 bases). The germline V and J ends were trimmed by 4 bases and 1 base, with 18 bases remaining between them. Germline V CDR1 and CDR2: SGHRS, YFSETQ. This CDR3 is 16 amino acids long. CDR3 region: CASSPGGGGRSYEQYF. The CDR3 nucleotides are TGCGCCAGCAGCCCCGGAGGCGGCGGGCGGTCCTACGAGCAGTACTTC.

The V and J genes are TRBV5-1 and TRBJ1-1; D may be TRBD1 (5 bases). CDR3 length: 14 amino acids. CDR1 and CDR2 from the germline V gene are SGHRS and YFSETQ. With 1 base removed from V and 4 bases from J, the gap between germline ends came to 11 bases. The CDR3 DNA reads TGCGCCAGCAGCTTGAAAGGACAAGGCACTGAAGCTTTCTTT. It specifies CASSLKGQGTEAFF.

This clone was counted at least ten times. The chain couples TRBV5-4 to TRBJ1-5; D is unresolved. Germline V gene lookup returns CDR1 SGHNT and CDR2 YYREEE (reference sequence). The CDR3 sequence is 12 residues long. V lost 0 bases, J lost 5 bases, and 3 bases lay in between. CDR3: CASSLGDQPQHF. The CDR3 DNA sequence: TGTGCCAGCAGCTTGGGCGATCAGCCCCAGCATTTT.

This clone was recorded once. V usage is TRBV19 and J usage is TRBJ2-3; D may be TRBD2 (5 bases). CDR3 length equals 13 residues. Trimming took 6 bases from V and 0 from J, leaving 7 bases between them. Germline assignment: CDR1 LNHDA and CDR2 SQIVND (reference sequence). The CDR3 loop is CASRAGSTDTQYF. The CDR3 DNA is TGTGCCAGTAGGGCGGGTAGCACAGATACGCAGTATTTT.

The rearrangement links TRBV7-2 to TRBJ2-7, with D maybe TRBD2 (5 bases). V gave up 1 base and J gave up 6 bases, with 22 bases separating them. Germline assignment: CDR1 SGHTA and CDR2 FQGNSA. The CDR3 is made up of 17 amino acids. This CDR3 reads CASSLVMDFLSGVEQYF. The DNA of the CDR3 is TGTGCCAGCAGCTTAGTTATGGACTTCCTCTCCGGTGTCGAGCAGTACTTC.